This T cell receptor (beta chain) came from a study of blood T cell repertoires in COVID-19. Study-level information: Spain, Italy and the United States supplied samples that represented acute and convalescent COVID-19. The analysed material was cDNA or gDNA that came from T cells, B-cell-depleted T cells, or PBMCs.

Germline V CDR1 and CDR2: LNHDA, SQIVND (reference sequence). CDR3 length: 17 amino acids. V dropped 6 bases and J dropped 0; count of bases not matched to a gene: 11. Seattle patients were enrolled while actively infected and followed longitudinally. In the authors' methods: Nucleated cell counts were estimated from reference gene primer amplification. Sequencing was performed with immunoSEQ multiplex PCR; in TCRdb, only in-frame clones are kept and a portion is missing. V, J and clone size derive from that table, while D and trimming were established from the DNA sequence. The table lists some 74,000 clones, roughly 92% of them singletons.

Sequenced sample: peripheral blood. This chain uses TRBV19 with TRBJ2-7; 10 bases line up with TRBD1. The TCR comes from a man aged 50-60 years with COVID-19, enrolled during active disease. CDR3 sequence: CASSRTGGGGDSYEQYF. CDR3 nucleotides: TGTGCCAGTAGCAGGACAGGGGGTGGCGGAGACTCCTACGAGCAGTACTTC.